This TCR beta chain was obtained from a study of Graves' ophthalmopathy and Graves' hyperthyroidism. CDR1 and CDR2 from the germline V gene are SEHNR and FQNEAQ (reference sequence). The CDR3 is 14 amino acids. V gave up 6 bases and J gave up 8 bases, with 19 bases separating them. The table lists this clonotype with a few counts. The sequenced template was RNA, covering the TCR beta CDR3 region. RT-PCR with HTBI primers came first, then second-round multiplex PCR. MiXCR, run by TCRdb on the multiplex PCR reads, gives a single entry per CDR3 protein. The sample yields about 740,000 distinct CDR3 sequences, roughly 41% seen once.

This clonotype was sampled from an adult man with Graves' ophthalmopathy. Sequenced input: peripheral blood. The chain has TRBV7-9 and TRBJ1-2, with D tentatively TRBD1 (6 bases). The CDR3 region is CASSISDSSRGYTF. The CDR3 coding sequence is TGTGCCAGCAGTATTTCGGACAGTTCTCGCGGCTACACCTTC.